The following is a T cell receptor (beta chain) sequence with its context. It lacks a known antigen. The input lacks base qualities; no much larger clone sits a single base away. The record originates from a study of type 1 and type 2 diabetes patients (dated by TCRdb to about 2016). At the level of the whole study: Recruited in China, the cohort was made up of 9 or 10 type 1 diabetes patients, a few type 2 diabetes patients and roughly 6 nondiabetic controls. When approximately 19-cycle amplification was compared with 25-cycle amplification, V gene usage looked similar, suggesting that primer efficiencies were similar and PCR bias was random. Across the study, CD4+ and CD8+ T cells were positively selected from PBMCs using CD4 or CD8 MicroBeads on MACS columns. Altogether, roughly 18 million paired-end reads were produced across the whole study. The study profiled TCRbeta repertoires by high-throughput sequencing to compare type 1 diabetes, type 2 diabetes and nondiabetic individuals. Type 2 diabetes patients were included as a disease comparison group for the type 1 diabetes patients. The TCRbeta libraries underwent paired-end sequencing on Illumina HiSeq 2000 or MiSeq instruments.

Sequencing instrument: Illumina MiSeq. Genomic DNA from sorted T cell subsets served as template for TCRbeta CDR3 amplification. The TCRbeta CDR3 region was amplified by multiplex PCR with 30 forward and 13 reverse primers. PCR products were purified with AMPure XP beads, then indices and adaptors were added in a second roughly 26-cycle PCR. Libraries were gel-purified using the QIAquick Gel Extraction Kit before sequencing. In the original analysis: Paired-end reads were merged with FLASH and aligned to IMGT V, D and J germline references using IgBLAST. Reads with below 70% alignment identity to germline references were discarded, and 11,114,426 reads were retained study-wide. Following IMGT definitions, CDR3 boundaries, reading frame and productivity were assigned. A highly-expanded clone was defined as any clone making up 1% or more of reads, and normalized Shannon entropy served as the measure of diversity. Group differences in Shannon entropy were tested with unpaired two-tailed t-tests. The raw public reads went through TCRdb reprocessing: fastp at Q25, MiXCR clone calling, in-frame beta chains kept. Rows merge per CDR3 protein into single entries with the most common DNA and genes. The V and J calls reflect TCRdb's pipeline rather than the authors' work. Counted in this sample were a few hundred thousand distinct CDR3 sequences; approximately 50% of them appeared once. In total, the top ten clones hold approximately 14% of the sample.

Including cysteine and phenylalanine, the CDR3 has 15 amino acids. The kept DNA is CDR3 alone, 45 bases in frame from the first base. V is reduced by 3 bases and J by 8 bases, leaving a spacing of 19 bases between them. CDR1 MDHEN and CDR2 SYDVKM were looked up in the germline V gene. Broad study findings and their caveats: In both CD4+ and CD8+ T cells, type 2 diabetes repertoires were highly diverse, with diversity significantly greater than that of type 1 diabetes repertoires. Type 2 diabetes patients had few highly-expanded CD4+ clones (median one), and those clones made up a median roughly 3.7% of reads. The study groups were not matched for age and gender, which could possibly have biased interpretation. Only a limited number of T2D and control samples were sequenced, so some T1D-only HECs might also appear in more T2D or control samples. V and J gene usage patterns of type 2 diabetes and control samples were highly correlated, averaging approximately 0.97 between samples.

Every diabetic patient fulfilled standard classification criteria for type 1 or type 2 diabetes, and glucose and C-peptide were measured using WHO-recommended methods. Exclusion applied to any donor with other autoimmune diseases or infections within the previous four weeks. A roughly 10-milliliter sample of peripheral blood was drawn from every participant. PBMCs were isolated with LymphoPrep density separation. The specimen was peripheral blood mononuclear cells (PBMCs). The TCR originated in a man younger than 35 with type 2 diabetes. Here the chain combines TRBV28 and TRBJ1-2; a confident D gene designation cannot be given. The nucleotide sequence reads as follows: TGTGCCAGCAGTTTTCTCGGACGTCTGACCCTGGGCTACACCTTC. Its coded protein is CASSFLGRLTLGYTF.